This T cell receptor (beta chain) was observed in a study of blood T cell repertoires in COVID-19. V was pared by 5 bases and J by 8 bases, with 18 bases between. This CDR3 contains 15 residues. Germline lookup yields CDR1 SGHTA and CDR2 FQGNSA. Clones were read by immunoSEQ multiplex PCR, and TCRdb kept only the in-frame ones, dropping some. The sample contains some 190,000 clones, around 76% of which appear only once. Sequencing was done on a sample of PBMCs or T cells enriched from blood (not recorded which). The rearrangement links TRBV7-2 to TRBJ1-4; D is uncertain. The clonotype was recovered from a woman between 45 and 65 years old with acute COVID-19. The CDR3 region has the DNA TGTGCCAGCAGCCCAGGACTGTCAGGAGAGGAAAAACTGTTTTTT. Translating it yields CASSPGLSGEEKLFF. Based on the CDR3 plus reference TRBV7-2 and TRBJ1-4, the full variable domain is GAGVSQSPSNKVTEKGKDVELRCDPISGHTALYWYRQSLGQGLEFLIYFQGNSAPDKSGLPSDRFSAERTGGSVSTLTIQRTQQEDSAVYLCASSPGLSGEEKLFFGSGTQLSVL.